What follows are 8 T cell receptor beta chains derived from one specimen sequenced in a study of CD8 T cells in ankylosing spondylitis. Using its own MiXCR run on the 5' RACE reads, TCRdb lists one record per CDR3 protein. The sample gives about 360,000 distinct CDR3 sequences, 20% of which show up once; approximately 14% is in the top ten. Sequencing was done on a sample of blood, either unsorted or a sorted T cell fraction (not recorded which). These receptors originate from a male donor with ankylosing spondylitis or in good health (not recorded which).

The table lists this clonotype with a count of one. The chain recombines TRBV19 with TRBJ2-7; TRBD1 matches at 9 bases. Germline loops: CDR1 LNHDA, CDR2 SQIVND (reference sequence). Losses at the gene ends were 4 bases for V and 2 bases for J; bases not matched to a gene: 6. The CDR3 has 15 amino acids. The CDR3 nucleotides read TGTGCCAGTAGTACCCCGGACAGGGGCACCTACGAGCAGTACTTC. Its protein product is CASSTPDRGTYEQYF.

The chain recombines TRBV7-8 with TRBJ2-5; D is perhaps TRBD2 (6 bases). The CDR3 runs to 16 residues. Deletions cut 4 bases from V and 2 bases from J, with 17 bases between. Germline V gene data show CDR1 as SGHVS and CDR2 as FQNEAQ. CDR3 amino acids: CASSSRGDLIQETQYF. The CDR3 DNA reads TGTGCCAGCAGCTCCCGTGGGGACTTGATACAAGAGACCCAGTACTTC. The full variable domain, in which reference TRBV7-8 and TRBJ2-5 provide the parts outside the CDR3, is GAGVSQSPRYKVAKRGQDVALRCDPISGHVSLFWYQQALGQGPEFLTYFQNEAQLDKSGLPSDRFFAERPEGSVSTLKIQRTQQEDSAVYLCASSSRGDLIQETQYFGPGTRLLVL.

The chain uses TRBV2 and TRBJ2-7; D call uncertain. This CDR3 has 12 amino acids. Per the germline V gene, CDR1 is SNHLY and CDR2 is FYNNEI. Trimming pared 8 bases from V and 2 bases from J, leaving 10 bases between. In DNA form, the CDR3 reads TGTGCCAGCGGCAGAGGAACCTACGAGCAGTACTTC. Protein: CASGRGTYEQYF.

This clonotype was seen a few times. The chain uses TRBV27 and TRBJ2-7; D gene uncertain. V was pared by 6 bases and J by 2 bases, with 8 bases between. The CDR3 sequence is 12 residues long. CDR1 MNHEY and CDR2 SMNVEV come from the germline V gene (reference sequence). CDR3 amino acids: CASRRTPYEQYF. CDR3 coding DNA: TGTGCCAGCAGAAGAACACCCTACGAGCAGTACTTC.

The chain links TRBV12-3 or TRBV12-4 to TRBJ1-1; D remains unclear. V lost 8 bases to trimming and J lost 6 bases, with 16 bases between them. There are 13 residues in the CDR3. This chain's CDR3 is CASAPGPLSEAFF. The DNA for the CDR3 is TGTGCCAGCGCCCCCGGCCCCCTATCTGAAGCTTTCTTT.

The rearrangement uses TRBV28 and TRBJ2-7; D remains ambiguous. The CDR3 has 12 amino acids. In germline, CDR1 is MDHEN, CDR2 SYDVKM. Trimming cost V 7 bases and J 0 bases, with 7 bases left between them. The CDR3 nucleotides read TGTGCCAGCACCGGCTTCTCCTACGAGCAGTACTTC. The encoded protein is CASTGFSYEQYF.

In this sample, this clonotype turned up a few times. The V and J genes are TRBV5-1 and TRBJ2-3; 8 bases are shared with TRBD2. V was clipped by 7 bases and J by 2 bases; unmatched bases: 12. CDR1 is SGHRS and CDR2 is YFSETQ in the germline V gene. The CDR3 extends over 16 amino acids. CDR3 sequence reads: CASWMTGGGSTDTQYF. CDR3 DNA sequence: TGCGCCAGCTGGATGACTGGCGGGGGGTCCACAGATACGCAGTATTTT. The full variable domain, in which reference TRBV5-1 and TRBJ2-3 provide the parts outside the CDR3, is KAGVTQTPRYLIKTRGQQVTLSCSPISGHRSVSWYQQTPGQGLQFLFEYFSETQRNKGNFPGRFSGRQFSNSRSEMNVSTLELGDSALYLCASWMTGGGSTDTQYFGPGTRLTVL.

The table lists this clonotype with a few counts. This chain links TRBV12-3 or TRBV12-4 with TRBJ2-2; D call uncertain. The length of the CDR3 is 14 residues. The V end was cut by 6 bases, the J end by 2 bases, with 10 bases between. Written as DNA, the CDR3 is TGTGCCAGCAGACCCCAGGTTAACACCGGGGAGCTGTTTTTT. Protein product: CASRPQVNTGELFF.